The following is a TCR beta chain sequence with its context. Some clones are missing from TCRdb's copy, which holds only in-frame ones; the method was immunoSEQ multiplex PCR. This table holds approximately 100,000 clones, about 82% found once. CDR1 is SGHRS and CDR2 is YFSETQ in the germline V gene. The CDR3 spans 14 residues. With 3 bases removed from V and 4 bases from J, the gap between germline ends came to 12 bases. This specimen belongs to a study of graft-versus-host responses after intestinal transplantation. The rearrangement uses TRBV5-1 and TRBJ2-3; a weak D match, TRBD2 (5 bases). The clonotype comes from a human patient who received an intestinal transplant, so some T cells may come from the graft donor. Sequenced here: PBMCs, sampled 255 days after intestinal transplant. The CDR3 DNA follows: TGCGCCAGCAGCTCGGACTCTACTCCAGATACGCAGTATTTT. Translated: CASSSDSTPDTQYF.